This passage covers 8 T cell receptor beta chains from one sample sequenced in a study of cytomegalovirus exposure and HLA in healthy donors. PCR used 60 Vbeta primers and 13 Jbeta primers. Profiling relied on immunoSEQ multiplex PCR, and the TCRdb table lists in-frame clones only, not all of them. Among fewer than 200,000 clones listed, 65% to 85% were seen once. The sample consisted of PBMCs. The receptors derive from a woman between 35 and 50 years old in good health and CMV-seropositive.

The chain employs TRBV2 and TRBJ2-1; 10 bases map to TRBD2. This CDR3 is built from 15 residues. Germline trimming cut 3 bases from V and 5 bases from J; bases unmatched to any gene: 4. Germline CDR1 and CDR2: SNHLY and FYNNEI. CDR3 amino acids: CASSDQRGGHNEQFF. The CDR3 DNA reads as TGTGCCAGCAGTGACCAGCGGGGGGGCCACAATGAGCAGTTCTTC.

The chain has TRBV9 and TRBJ2-1; 11 bases are a match to TRBD2. Per the germline V gene, CDR1 is SGDLS and CDR2 is YYNGEE. The CDR3 is 16 residues long. V lost 0 bases and J lost 8; bases outside the gene matches: 7. CDR3 amino acids: CASSVVGLAGGHEQFF. The DNA of the CDR3 is TGTGCCAGCAGCGTAGTCGGGCTAGCGGGGGGTCATGAGCAGTTCTTC.

The rearrangement joins TRBV30 to TRBJ1-6, with D tentatively TRBD1 (6 bases). V was clipped by 1 base and J by 10 bases, with 14 bases between them. The CDR3 is 14 residues long. Germline CDR1 is GTSNPN and CDR2 is SVGIG (reference sequence). CDR3 bases: TGTGCCTGGAGTGCAGGGACATGGGACTCACCCCTCCACTTT. Its protein is CAWSAGTWDSPLHF.

J is TRBJ2-5 and V is TRBV15; TRBD2 agrees at 10 bases. The CDR3 is 19 amino acids. The germline V gene has CDR1 LNHNV and CDR2 YYDKDF (reference sequence). V shed 0 bases, J shed 3 bases, and the junction held 13 bases outside the gene matches. The CDR3 DNA follows: TGTGCCACCAGCAGAGATAGCCCACTAGCGGGGTGGAGGAAAGAGACCCAGTACTTC. Residues: CATSRDSPLAGWRKETQYF.

In nucleotides, the CDR3 is TGTGCCAGTAGCCCGGGGACAGGGCACTCCTACGAGCAGTACTTC. This translates into CASSPGTGHSYEQYF. This chain joins TRBV19 and TRBJ2-7, with 9 nucleotides matching TRBD1. CDR1 is LNHDA and CDR2 is SQIVND in the germline V gene (reference sequence). The length of the CDR3 is 15 residues. The V gene end was trimmed by 6 bases and the J gene end by 0 bases; junction bases not matched to a gene: 6.

This clone was detected only a few times. The junction differs from germline at one of its ends, possibly a read error. The J gene is TRBJ2-7, the V gene TRBV7-2; the match to TRBD2 covers 9 bases. There are 14 residues in the CDR3. Germline values: CDR1 SGHTA, CDR2 FQGNSA. CDR3: CASSWTGTSPSPSF. CDR3 coding DNA: TGTGCCAGCAGCTGGACCGGGACTAGCCCGTCTCCTTCCTTC. Supplemented by reference TRBV7-2 and TRBJ2-7, the full variable domain reads GAGVSQSPSNKVTEKGKDVELRCDPISGHTALYWYRQSLGQGLEFLIYFQGNSAPDKSGLPSDRFSAERTGGSVSTLTIQRTQQEDSAVYLCASSWTGTSPSPSFGPGTRLTVT.

This chain connects TRBV25-1 to TRBJ2-5; D is perhaps TRBD1 (6 bases). This CDR3 spans 14 amino acids. Germline CDR1 MGHDK, CDR2 SYGVNS. V dropped 1 base and J dropped 6 bases, with 12 bases sitting between them. The chain's CDR3 is CASSELEDSQTQYF. CDR3 sequence (DNA): TGTGCCAGCAGTGAATTGGAGGACAGCCAGACCCAGTACTTC.

The chain links TRBV7-9 to TRBJ2-3, with 10 bases fitting TRBD1. The J segment lost 6 bases and the V segment lost 7 bases, leaving 13 bases of the junction unmatched. This CDR3 has 16 residues. The V gene's germline CDR1 is SEHNR and CDR2 FQNEAQ (reference sequence). Written as DNA, the CDR3 is TGTGCCAGCACCCTGCCGGGACAGGGGAAAAAGGATACGCAGTATTTT. Translation gives CASTLPGQGKKDTQYF.